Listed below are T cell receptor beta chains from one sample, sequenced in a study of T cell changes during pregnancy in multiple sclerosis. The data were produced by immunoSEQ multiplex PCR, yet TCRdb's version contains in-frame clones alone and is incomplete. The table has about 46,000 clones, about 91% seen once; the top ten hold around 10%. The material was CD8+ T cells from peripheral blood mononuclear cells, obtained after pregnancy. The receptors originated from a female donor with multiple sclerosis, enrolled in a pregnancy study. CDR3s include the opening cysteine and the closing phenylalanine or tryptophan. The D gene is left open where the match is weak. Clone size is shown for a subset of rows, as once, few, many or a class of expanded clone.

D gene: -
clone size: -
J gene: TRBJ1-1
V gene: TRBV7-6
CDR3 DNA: TGTGCCAGCAGCTTCCCCCGCCATGACAACATGAACACTGAAGCTTTCTTT
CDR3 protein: CASSFPRHDNMNTEAFF

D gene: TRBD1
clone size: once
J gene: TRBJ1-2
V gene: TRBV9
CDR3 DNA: TGTGCCAGCAGCGGACAGGGTTGGGTCTATGGCTACACCTTC
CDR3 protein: CASSGQGWVYGYTF

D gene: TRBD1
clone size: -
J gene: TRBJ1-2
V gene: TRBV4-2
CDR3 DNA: TGTGCCAGCAGCCAAGATGGGGACAGCGGTAACACCTTC
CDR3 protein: CASSQDGDSGNTF

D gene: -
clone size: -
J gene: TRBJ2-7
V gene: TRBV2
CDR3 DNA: TGTGCCAGCAGTGTTGGACTCCTCCCCCTTTACGAGCAGTACTTC
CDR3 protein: CASSVGLLPLYEQYF

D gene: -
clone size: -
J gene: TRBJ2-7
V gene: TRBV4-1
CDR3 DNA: TGCGCCAGCAGCCAAGGCGCGGGTCCTAACGAGCAGTACTTC
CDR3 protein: CASSQGAGPNEQYF

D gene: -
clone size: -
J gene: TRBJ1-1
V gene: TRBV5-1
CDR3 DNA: TGCGCCAGCAGCTTGGACGGGAGGAACACTGAAGCTTTCTTT
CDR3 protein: CASSLDGRNTEAFF

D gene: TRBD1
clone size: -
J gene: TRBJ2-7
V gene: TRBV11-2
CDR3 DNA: TGTGCCAGCAGCGATAGAGGGACAGGGGACTACGAGCAGTACTTC
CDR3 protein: CASSDRGTGDYEQYF

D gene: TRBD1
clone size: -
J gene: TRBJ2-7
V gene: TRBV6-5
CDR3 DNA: TGTGCCAGTAACCGGGACAGGGGATCCTACGAGCAGTACTTC
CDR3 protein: CASNRDRGSYEQYF

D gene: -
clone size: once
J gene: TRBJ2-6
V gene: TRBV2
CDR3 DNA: TGTGCCAGCAGTGAGGTTAAAGTAGAGGGCTTCGGCTCTGGGGCCAACGTCCTGACTTTC
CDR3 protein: CASSEVKVEGFGSGANVLTF

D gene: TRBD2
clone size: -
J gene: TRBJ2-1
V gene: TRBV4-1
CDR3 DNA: TGCGCCAGCAGCCAACTAAGGGCTCGCGTCTTGTGGCTAGCGGGACGTCTTGAGCAGTTCTTC
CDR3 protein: CASSQLRARVLWLAGRLEQFF

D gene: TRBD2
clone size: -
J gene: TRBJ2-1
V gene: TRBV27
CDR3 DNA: TGTGCCAGCAGTAGACTAGCGGGAGGCGATGAGCAGTTCTTC
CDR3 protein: CASSRLAGGDEQFF

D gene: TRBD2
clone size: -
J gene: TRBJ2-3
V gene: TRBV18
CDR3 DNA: TGTGCCAGCTCACTAGATCCTTTCTGGCTAGCGGGAAGCACAGATACGCAGTATTTT
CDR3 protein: CASSLDPFWLAGSTDTQYF

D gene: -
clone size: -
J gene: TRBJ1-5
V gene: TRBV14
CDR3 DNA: TGTGCCAGCAGCCCGGGAGGGTCCCCTAGCAATCAGCCCCAGCATTTT
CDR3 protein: CASSPGGSPSNQPQHF

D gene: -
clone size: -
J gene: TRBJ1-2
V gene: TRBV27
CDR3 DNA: TGTGCCAGCAGTCCCCGAGTAAAAGCTAACTATGGCTACACCTTC
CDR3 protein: CASSPRVKANYGYTF

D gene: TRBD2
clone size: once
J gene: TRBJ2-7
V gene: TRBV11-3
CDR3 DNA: TGTGCCAGCAGCATGGGACTAGCGGGGGGGCGAGTTGAGCAGTACTTC
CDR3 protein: CASSMGLAGGRVEQYF

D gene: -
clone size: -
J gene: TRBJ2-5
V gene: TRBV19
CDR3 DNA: TGTGCCAGTAGTAATGGCTTATCCCAAGAGACCCAGTACTTC
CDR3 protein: CASSNGLSQETQYF

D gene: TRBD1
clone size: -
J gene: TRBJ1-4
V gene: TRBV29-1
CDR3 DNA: TGCAGCGTTGAACTTACGGGACAGGTTAATGAAAAACTGTTTTTT
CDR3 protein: CSVELTGQVNEKLFF

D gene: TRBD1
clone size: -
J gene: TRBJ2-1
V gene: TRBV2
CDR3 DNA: TGTGCCAGCATAGTCTCAGGGGGCAGGAATGAGCAGTTCTTC
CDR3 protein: CASIVSGGRNEQFF

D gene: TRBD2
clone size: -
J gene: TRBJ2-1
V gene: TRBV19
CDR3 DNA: TGTGCCAGTAGTAGACTAGCGGGGACCTACAATGAGCAGTTCTTC
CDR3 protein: CASSRLAGTYNEQFF

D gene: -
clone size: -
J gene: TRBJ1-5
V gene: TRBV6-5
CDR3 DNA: TGTGCCAGCAGTTCAAACGGGATTTCCCAGCATTTT
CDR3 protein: CASSSNGISQHF

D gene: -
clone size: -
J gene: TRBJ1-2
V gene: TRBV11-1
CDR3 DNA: TGTGCCAGCAGCCATCAGGGACATTATGGCTACACCTTC
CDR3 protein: CASSHQGHYGYTF

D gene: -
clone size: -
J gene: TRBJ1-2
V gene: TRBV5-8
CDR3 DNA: TGTGCCAGCAGTTACTATAAGGCCGGCTACACCTTC
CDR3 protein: CASSYYKAGYTF

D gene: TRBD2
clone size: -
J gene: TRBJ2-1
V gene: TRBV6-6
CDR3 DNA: TGTGCCAGCAGTTACTCGAGACTAGCGGGAGATAATGAGCAGTTCTTC
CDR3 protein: CASSYSRLAGDNEQFF

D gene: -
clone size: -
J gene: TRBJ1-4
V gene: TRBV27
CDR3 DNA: TGTGCCAGCAGTTTATCGTTGGCCCATGAAAAACTGTTTTTT
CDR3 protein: CASSLSLAHEKLFF

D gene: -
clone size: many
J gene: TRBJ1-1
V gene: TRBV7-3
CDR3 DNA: TGTGCCAGCAGCTCCTCAGGGATGGACACTGAAGCTTTCTTT
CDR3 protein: CASSSSGMDTEAFF

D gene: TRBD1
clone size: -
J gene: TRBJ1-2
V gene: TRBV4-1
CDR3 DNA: TGCGCCAGCAGCCAAGAGAGGTGGGGACAGAACTATGGCTACACCTTC
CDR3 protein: CASSQERWGQNYGYTF

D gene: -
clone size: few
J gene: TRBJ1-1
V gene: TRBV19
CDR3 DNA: TGTGCCAGTAGTATTACCAACATGAACACTGAAGCTTTCTTT
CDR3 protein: CASSITNMNTEAFF

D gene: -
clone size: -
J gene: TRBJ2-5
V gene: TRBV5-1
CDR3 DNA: TGCGCCAGCAGCTTGGGACAGTACGGAGGGGAGACCCAGTACTTC
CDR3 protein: CASSLGQYGGETQYF

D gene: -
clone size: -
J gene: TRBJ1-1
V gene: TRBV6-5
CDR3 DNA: TGTGCCAGTTGGAGGGACCAGGTAAACACTGAAGCTTTCTTT
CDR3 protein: CASWRDQVNTEAFF

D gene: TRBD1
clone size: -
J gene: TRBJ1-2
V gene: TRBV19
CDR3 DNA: TGTGCCAGTAGTATACAGGGGGCTACAGGCTACACCTTC
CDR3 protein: CASSIQGATGYTF

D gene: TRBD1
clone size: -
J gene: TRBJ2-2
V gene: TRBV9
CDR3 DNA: TGTGCCAGCAGCGCCCGGACAGGGGTCACCGGGGAGCTGTTTTTT
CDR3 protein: CASSARTGVTGELFF

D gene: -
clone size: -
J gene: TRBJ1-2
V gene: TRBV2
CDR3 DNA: TGTGCCAGCAGCCCGGGCTACACCTTC
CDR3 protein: CASSPGYTF